This record concerns one T cell receptor (beta chain) sequence. Its target is unknown. This sample was included in a study of OX40 agonist ivuxolimab in advanced cancers. Broader study findings: CD4+ and CD8+ blood T cells expanded clonally by week 6 at 0.1 to 3.0 mg/kg.

The CDR3 consists of 12 residues. Germline V lookup: CDR1 SGHTA, CDR2 FQGNSA. The V end was cut by 5 bases, the J end by 0 bases, with 5 bases between. Using immunoSEQ multiplex PCR, the repertoire was profiled, and TCRdb retains in-frame clones only, with some absent. The sample has roughly 70,000 clones, roughly 86% seen once. The source is an adult with an advanced solid tumor such as melanoma, head and neck, liver or kidney cancer. The source material was CD4+ or CD8+ T cells sorted from blood, sampled in a trial of the OX40 agonist ivuxolimab. The rearrangement joins TRBV7-2 to TRBJ2-7; D gene unclear. For the CDR3, the DNA is TGTGCCAGCAGCGGATACTCCTACGAGCAGTACTTC. Translation: CASSGYSYEQYF.